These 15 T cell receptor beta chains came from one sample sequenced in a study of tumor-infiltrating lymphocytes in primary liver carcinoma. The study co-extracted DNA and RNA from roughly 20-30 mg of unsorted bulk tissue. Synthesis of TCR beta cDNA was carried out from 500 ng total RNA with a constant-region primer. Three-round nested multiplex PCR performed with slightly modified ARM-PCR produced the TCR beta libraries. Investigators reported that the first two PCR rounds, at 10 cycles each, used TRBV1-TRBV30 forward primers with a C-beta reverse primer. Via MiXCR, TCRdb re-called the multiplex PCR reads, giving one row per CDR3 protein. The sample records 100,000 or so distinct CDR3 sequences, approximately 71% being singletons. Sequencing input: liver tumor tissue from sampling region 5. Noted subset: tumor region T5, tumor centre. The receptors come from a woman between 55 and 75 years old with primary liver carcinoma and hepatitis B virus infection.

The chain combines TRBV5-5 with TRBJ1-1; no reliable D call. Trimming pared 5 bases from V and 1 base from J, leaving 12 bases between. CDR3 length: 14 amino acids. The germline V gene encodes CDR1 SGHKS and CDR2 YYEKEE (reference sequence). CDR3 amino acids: CASSFSTRNTEAFF. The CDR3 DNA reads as TGTGCCAGCAGTTTTTCGACAAGGAACACTGAAGCTTTCTTT. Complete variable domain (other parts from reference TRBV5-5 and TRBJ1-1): DAGVTQSPTHLIKTRGQQVTLRCSPISGHKSVSWYQQVLGQGPQFIFQYYEKEERGRGNFPDRFSARQFPNYSSELNVNALLLGDSALYLCASSFSTRNTEAFFGQGTRLTVV.

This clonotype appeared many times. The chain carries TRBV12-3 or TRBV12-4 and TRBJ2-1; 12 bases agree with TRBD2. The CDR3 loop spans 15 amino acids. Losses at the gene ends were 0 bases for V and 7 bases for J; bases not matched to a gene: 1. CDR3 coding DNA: TGTGCCAGCAGTTTAGCCGGGACTAGCGGGAATGAGCAGTTCTTC. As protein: CASSLAGTSGNEQFF.

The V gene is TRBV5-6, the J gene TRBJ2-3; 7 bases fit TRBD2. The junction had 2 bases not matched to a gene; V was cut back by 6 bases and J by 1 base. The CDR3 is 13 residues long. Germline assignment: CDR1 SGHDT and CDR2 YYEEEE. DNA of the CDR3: TGTGCCAGCATCGGACTAGGCACAGATACGCAGTATTTT. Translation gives CASIGLGTDTQYF.

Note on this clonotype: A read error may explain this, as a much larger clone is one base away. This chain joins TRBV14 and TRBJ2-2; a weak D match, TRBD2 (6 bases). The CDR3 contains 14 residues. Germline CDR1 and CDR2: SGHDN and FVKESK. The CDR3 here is CACSQVVAAGELFF. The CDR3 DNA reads TGTGCCTGCAGCCAAGTAGTAGCGGCCGGGGAGCTGTTTTTT. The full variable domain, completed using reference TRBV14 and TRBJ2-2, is EAGVTQFPSHSVIEKGQTVTLRCDPISGHDNLYWYRRVMGKEIKFLLHFVKESKQDESGMPNNRFLAERTGGTYSTLKVQPAELEDSGVYFCACSQVVAAGELFFGEGSRLTVL.

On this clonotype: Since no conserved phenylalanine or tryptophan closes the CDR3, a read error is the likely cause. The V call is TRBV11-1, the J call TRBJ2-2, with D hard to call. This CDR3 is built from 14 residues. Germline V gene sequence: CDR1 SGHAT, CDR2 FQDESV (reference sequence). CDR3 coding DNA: TGTACCAGCAGCTTCAGACAAGGACCCGGGGAGCTGTTTTCT. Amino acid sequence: CTSSFRQGPGELFS.

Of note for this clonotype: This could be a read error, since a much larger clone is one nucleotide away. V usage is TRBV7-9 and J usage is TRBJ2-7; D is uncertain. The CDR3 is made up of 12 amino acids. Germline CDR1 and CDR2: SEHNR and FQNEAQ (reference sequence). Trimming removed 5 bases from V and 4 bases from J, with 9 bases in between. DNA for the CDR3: TGTGCCAGCAGCAGGAGAGAGTACGAGCAGTACTTC. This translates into CASSRREYEQYF. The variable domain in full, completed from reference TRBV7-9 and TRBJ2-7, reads DTGVSQNPRHKITKRGQNVTFRCDPISEHNRLYWYRQTLGQGPEFLTYFQNEAQLEKSRLLSDRFSAERPKGSFSTLEIQRTEQGDSAMYLCASSRREYEQYFGPGTRLTVT.

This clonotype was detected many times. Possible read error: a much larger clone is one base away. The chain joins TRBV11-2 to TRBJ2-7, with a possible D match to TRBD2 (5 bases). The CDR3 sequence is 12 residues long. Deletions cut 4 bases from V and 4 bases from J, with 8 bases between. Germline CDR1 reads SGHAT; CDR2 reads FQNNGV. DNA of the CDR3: TGTGCCAGCAGCTCCGCGGGTTACGAGCAGTACTTC. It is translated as CASSSAGYEQYF.

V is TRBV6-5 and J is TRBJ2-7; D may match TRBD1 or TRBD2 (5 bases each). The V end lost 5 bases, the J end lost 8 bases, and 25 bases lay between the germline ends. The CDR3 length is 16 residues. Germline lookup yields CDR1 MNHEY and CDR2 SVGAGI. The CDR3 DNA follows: TGTGCCAGCAGTCAAACCCGGGGCAGCAGGTTGTACAAGCAGTACTTC. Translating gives CASSQTRGSRLYKQYF.

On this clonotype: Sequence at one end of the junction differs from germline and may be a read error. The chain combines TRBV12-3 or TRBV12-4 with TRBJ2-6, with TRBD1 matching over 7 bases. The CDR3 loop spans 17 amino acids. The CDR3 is CARSPGQTSSGANVLSF. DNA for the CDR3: TGTGCCAGGAGTCCGGGACAGACAAGCTCTGGGGCCAATGTCCTGAGTTTC.

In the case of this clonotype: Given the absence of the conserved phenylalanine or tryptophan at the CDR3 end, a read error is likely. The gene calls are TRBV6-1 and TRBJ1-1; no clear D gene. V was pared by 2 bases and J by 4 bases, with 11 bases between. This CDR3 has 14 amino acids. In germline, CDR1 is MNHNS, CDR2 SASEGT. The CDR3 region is CASSEIRDTTEAFL. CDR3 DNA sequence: TGTGCCAGCAGTGAAATAAGGGATACCACTGAAGCTTTCCTT.

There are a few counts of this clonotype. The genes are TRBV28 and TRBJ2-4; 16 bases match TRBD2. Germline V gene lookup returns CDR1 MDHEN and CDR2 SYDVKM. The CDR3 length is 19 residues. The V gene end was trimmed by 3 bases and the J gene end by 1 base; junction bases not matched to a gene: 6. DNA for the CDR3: TGTGCCAGCAGTTTGTTGGGACTAGCGGGAGGGGAGGCCAAAAACATTCAGTACTTC. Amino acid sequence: CASSLLGLAGGEAKNIQYF.

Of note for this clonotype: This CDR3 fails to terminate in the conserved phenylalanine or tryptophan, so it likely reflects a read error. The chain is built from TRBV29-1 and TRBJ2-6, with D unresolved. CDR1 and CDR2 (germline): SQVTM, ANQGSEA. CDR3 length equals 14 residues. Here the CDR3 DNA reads TGCAGTGTTGATAGTAGCTCTGGGGCCAACGTCCTGACTATC. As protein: CSVDSSSGANVLTI.

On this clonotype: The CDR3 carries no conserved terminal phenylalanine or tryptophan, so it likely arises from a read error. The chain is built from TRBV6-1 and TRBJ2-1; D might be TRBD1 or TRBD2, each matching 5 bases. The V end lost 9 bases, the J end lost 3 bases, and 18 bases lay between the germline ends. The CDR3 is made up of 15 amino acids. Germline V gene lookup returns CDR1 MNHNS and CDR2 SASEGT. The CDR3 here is CARGREAGDYNEQFL. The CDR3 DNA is TGTGCCAGGGGACGAGAGGCGGGTGACTACAATGAGCAGTTCCTC.

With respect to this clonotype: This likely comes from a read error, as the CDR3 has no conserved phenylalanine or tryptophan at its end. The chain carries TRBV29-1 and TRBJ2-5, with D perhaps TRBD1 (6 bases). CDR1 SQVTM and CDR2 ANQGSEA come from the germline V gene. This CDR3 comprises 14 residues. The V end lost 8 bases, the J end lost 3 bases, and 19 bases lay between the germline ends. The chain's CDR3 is CSIPQSGAEETQYL. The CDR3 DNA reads TGCAGCATCCCACAATCAGGGGCAGAAGAGACCCAGTACCTC.

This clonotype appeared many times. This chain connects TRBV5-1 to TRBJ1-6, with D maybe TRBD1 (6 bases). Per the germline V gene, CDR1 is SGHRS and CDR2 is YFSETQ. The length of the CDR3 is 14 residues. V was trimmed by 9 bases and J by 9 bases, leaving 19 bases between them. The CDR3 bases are TGCGCCACCCGAATGGGGGACAATTTTTCACCCCTCCACTTT. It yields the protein CATRMGDNFSPLHF.